The sequence of this T cell receptor beta chain was determined in a study of T-cell reconstitution after alpha-beta-depleted transplantation in children. Findings of the study overall: Reportedly, only several hundred clones from non-depleted graft cells drove alpha-beta T-cell counts at about two months.

Notes on this clonotype: Its matching antigen is unknown.

Using unique molecular identifiers, the investigators prepared the TCRbeta library. Using its own MiXCR run on the PCR reads, TCRdb lists one record per CDR3 protein. The table has a few hundred thousand distinct CDR3 sequences, 16% seen once. The CDR3 runs 16 residues. Germline CDR1 SEHNR, CDR2 FQNEAQ (reference sequence). Trimming took off 5 bases at V and 2 bases at J, with 16 bases between the two ends. The sample consisted of PBMCs, mostly from graft donor cells, taken 360 days after TCRalphabeta/CD19-depleted stem cell transplant. The sequence was collected from a boy less than two years old who had a stem cell transplant for Wiskott-Aldrich syndrome, so the T cells may come from the graft donor. This chain joins TRBV7-9 and TRBJ1-3; D remains unclear. CDR3 bases: TGTGCCAGCAGCCCTCGTTTACGTGAAGCTGGAAACACCATATATTTT. Translation: CASSPRLREAGNTIYF.